One sample yielded the 12 T cell receptor beta chains listed below, sequenced in a study of metastatic and nonmetastatic thyroid tumors. Patients underwent thyroid surgery, and none had received any treatment before it. TCRdb reprocessed the PCR reads via MiXCR. The data contain roughly 8,000 clones, around 25% of them singletons. The specimen was tumor tissue. The receptors shown here come from a female donor with papillary thyroid cancer or a benign thyroid nodule (not recorded which). Some clones in this sample may be carry-over from other donors' samples.

This chain joins TRBV20-1 and TRBJ2-7; tentative D call: TRBD1 (6 bases). Trimming stripped 2 bases from V and 3 bases from J, with 17 bases between. Germline assignment: CDR1 DFQATT and CDR2 SNEGSKA (reference sequence). There are 15 residues in the CDR3. As DNA, the CDR3 is TGCAGTGCTAGAACAGGGATAGGCCTCGGCTACGAGCAGTACTTC. It translates to CSARTGIGLGYEQYF.

This rearrangement joins TRBV19 to TRBJ1-6; D is unresolved. Germline V gene sequence: CDR1 LNHDA, CDR2 SQIVND (reference sequence). Trimming shortened V by 4 bases and J by 7 bases, and 11 bases separated the two germline ends. The CDR3 covers 14 residues. The CDR3 region is CASSRQTPNSPLHF. For the CDR3, the DNA is TGTGCCAGTAGTAGGCAGACGCCCAATTCACCCCTCCACTTT.

The rearrangement links TRBV19 to TRBJ1-1, with D possibly matching TRBD1 (5 bases). CDR1 LNHDA and CDR2 SQIVND come from the germline V gene (reference sequence). Trimming removed 6 bases at V and 1 base at J, with 12 bases between. CDR3 length equals 14 residues. CDR3 protein: CASRTRGENTEAFF. CDR3 coding DNA: TGTGCCAGTAGAACGCGGGGGGAGAACACTGAAGCTTTCTTT.

This clone was detected a few times. This rearrangement joins TRBV27 to TRBJ2-7, with 11 bases lining up with TRBD2. Germline values: CDR1 MNHEY, CDR2 SMNVEV (reference sequence). The V and J ends lost 3 bases and 3 bases, in that order; junction bases with no gene match: 1. This CDR3 spans 14 amino acids. CDR3 in DNA: TGTGCCAGCAGTTTCGGGACTAGCGGCTACGAGCAGTACTTC. Its translation: CASSFGTSGYEQYF.

This clone is labeled as large. The rearrangement links TRBV27 to TRBJ2-7, with TRBD2 identical over 9 bases. The CDR3 length is 14 residues. V was clipped by 6 bases and J by 5 bases; unmatched bases: 8. Germline V gene data show CDR1 as MNHEY and CDR2 as SMNVEV (reference sequence). The CDR3 region is CASSLVSSGNEQYF. The CDR3 nucleotides read TGTGCCAGCAGCCTCGTCTCTAGCGGGAACGAGCAGTACTTC.

This clone was seen repeatedly, ten times or more. The genes are TRBV4-2 and TRBJ1-4, with 8 bases fitting TRBD1. The trim removed 0 bases at V and 4 bases at J, leaving 4 bases unmatched. Germline loops: CDR1 LGHNA, CDR2 YNFKEQ. The CDR3 length is 16 residues. The CDR3 nucleotides read TGTGCCAGCAGCCAAGATTTGGGACAGGATAATGAAAAACTGTTTTTT. Translation gives CASSQDLGQDNEKLFF.

The genes are TRBV28 and TRBJ2-1, with 11 bases matching TRBD2. The CDR3 runs to 15 residues. Trimming at V came to 2 bases and at J to 4 bases, leaving 1 base not matched to a gene. CDR1 MDHEN and CDR2 SYDVKM come from the germline V gene. The CDR3 region has the DNA TGTGCCAGCAGTTTAGGGACTAGCGGATACAATGAGCAGTTCTTC. Translating it yields CASSLGTSGYNEQFF.

By its share, this clone is large (0.1 to 1%). This chain uses TRBV27 with TRBJ2-7; 10 positions agree with TRBD1. The junction had 2 bases not matched to a gene; V was cut back by 6 bases and J by 3 bases. The CDR3 is 13 amino acids. CDR1 and CDR2 (germline): MNHEY, SMNVEV (reference sequence). The CDR3 DNA sequence: TGTGCCAGCAGATGGACAGGGGGCTACGAGCAGTACTTC. It yields the protein CASRWTGGYEQYF.

This clone rates as medium-sized (0.01 to 0.1%). The CDR3 bases are TGTGCCAGCACCCTCGGTAGTCAGCAGTACTTC. It translates to CASTLGSQQYF. The V gene is TRBV6-1, the J gene TRBJ2-7; D unresolved. The CDR3 loop spans 11 amino acids. Germline CDR1 and CDR2: MNHNS and SASEGT. Trimming took 7 bases from V and 8 from J, leaving 12 bases between them.

This clone has more than one count but fewer than ten. The rearrangement uses TRBV7-2 and TRBJ1-1, with 7 bases aligning to TRBD1. The J segment lost 11 bases and the V segment lost 5 bases, leaving 8 bases of the junction unmatched. This CDR3 is 12 amino acids long. Germline values: CDR1 SGHTA, CDR2 FQGNSA. CDR3 sequence: CASSNRGGMAFF. CDR3 nucleotides: TGTGCCAGCAGCAACAGGGGCGGGATGGCTTTCTTT.

This clone was counted at least ten times. CDR3: CATSDLRAETQYF. CDR3 sequence (DNA): TGTGCCACCAGTGATTTGAGGGCAGAGACCCAGTACTTC. The rearrangement links TRBV24-1 to TRBJ2-5; unclear D gene. Between the trimmed V and J ends, which lost 0 bases and 4 bases, there was a span of 5 bases. This CDR3 has 13 amino acids. CDR1 KGHDR and CDR2 SFDVKD come from the germline V gene.

This clone occurred many times. The chain employs TRBV18 and TRBJ2-1; weak D call: TRBD2 (6 bases). CDR3 size: 13 residues. Germline V CDR1 and CDR2: KGHSH, LQKENI. Between the trimmed V and J ends, which lost 3 bases and 9 bases, there was a span of 12 bases. The CDR3 nucleotides are TGTGCCAGCTCACCCGATCCGGGGGTTGAGCAGTTCTTC. Translating gives CASSPDPGVEQFF.